This TCR beta chain is from a study of OX40 agonist ivuxolimab in advanced cancers. Study-wide results and limits: CD8+ T cells showed, on average, more clonal expansion than CD4+ cells.

Only in-frame clones appear in the TCRdb table, and some are missing; sequencing was by immunoSEQ multiplex PCR. The sample has 98,000 or so clones, 94% seen once. Germline CDR1 is SGHTA and CDR2 is FQGNSA. The CDR3 totals 15 residues. V was cut by 3 bases and J by 4 bases, with 13 bases left in between. With respect to this clone: As yet, its antigen is unknown.

The chain links TRBV7-2 to TRBJ2-1, with a possible D match to TRBD1 (5 bases). This TCR came from an adult with an advanced solid tumor such as melanoma, head and neck, liver or kidney cancer. Sequencing was performed on CD4+ or CD8+ T cells sorted from blood, taken in a trial of the OX40 agonist ivuxolimab. Written as DNA, the CDR3 is TGTGCCAGCAGCTTGGGCCCCAGGGCTTACAATGAGCAGTTCTTC. Protein product: CASSLGPRAYNEQFF.